The clone carrying this T cell receptor beta chain was seen many times. TCRdb re-derived calls from the PCR reads in MiXCR, one entry per CDR3 protein. The sample records roughly 16,000 distinct CDR3 sequences, 45% to 70% being singletons. These data come from a study of CD4 and CD8 cells across lung adenocarcinoma regions. Donors had localized lung adenocarcinoma, a non-small cell lung cancer. The material sequenced was CD8+ T cells from the center of a lung tumor. This sequence originates from a female donor with lung adenocarcinoma. The CD4 and CD8 labels of this study may be unreliable.

DNA for the CDR3: TGCGCCAGCAGCCACCCAGGGACCGCAGGCTACGAGCAGTACTTC. Amino acid sequence: CASSHPGTAGYEQYF. V is TRBV4-1 and J is TRBJ2-5; D possibly matches TRBD1 or TRBD2 (5 bases each). Judging by the DNA end, TRBJ2-7 fits better; the J call may be wrong. CDR1 and CDR2 from the germline V gene are MGHRA and YSYEKL. The CDR3 spans 15 residues.